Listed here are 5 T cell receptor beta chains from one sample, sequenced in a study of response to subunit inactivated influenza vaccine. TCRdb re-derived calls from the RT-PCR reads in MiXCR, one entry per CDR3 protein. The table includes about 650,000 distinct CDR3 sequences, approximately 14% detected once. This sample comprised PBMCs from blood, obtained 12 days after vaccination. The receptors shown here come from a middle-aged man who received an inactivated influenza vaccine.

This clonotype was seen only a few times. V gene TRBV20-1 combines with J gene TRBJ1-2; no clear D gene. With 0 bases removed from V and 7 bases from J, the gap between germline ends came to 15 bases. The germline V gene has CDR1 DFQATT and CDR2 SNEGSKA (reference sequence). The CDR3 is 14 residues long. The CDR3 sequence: CSARDFRARPGYTF. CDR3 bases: TGCAGTGCTAGAGACTTCCGGGCCAGGCCTGGCTACACCTTC.

The CDR3 DNA reads TGTGCCAGCAGCGTAGGTGGGACAGGAGACTACGAGCAGTACTTC. This sequence encodes CASSVGGTGDYEQYF. The rearrangement joins TRBV9 to TRBJ2-7; 8 bases are shared with TRBD1. Unmatched junction bases numbered 5, after V lost 0 bases and J lost 3 bases. The CDR3 runs 15 residues. Germline V lookup: CDR1 SGDLS, CDR2 YYNGEE.

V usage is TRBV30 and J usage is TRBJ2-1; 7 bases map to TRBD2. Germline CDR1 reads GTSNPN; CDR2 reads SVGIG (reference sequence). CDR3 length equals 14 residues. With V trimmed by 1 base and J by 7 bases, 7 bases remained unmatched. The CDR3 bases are TGTGCCTGGAGTGGGGTTAGCGGGCGGAATGAGCAGTTCTTC. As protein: CAWSGVSGRNEQFF.

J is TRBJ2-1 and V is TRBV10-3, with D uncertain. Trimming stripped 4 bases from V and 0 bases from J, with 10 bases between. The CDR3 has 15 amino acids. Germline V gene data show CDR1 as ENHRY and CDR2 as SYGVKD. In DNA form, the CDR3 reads TGTGCCATCAGTGTTGCTCATAGCTCCTACAATGAGCAGTTCTTC. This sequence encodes CAISVAHSSYNEQFF.

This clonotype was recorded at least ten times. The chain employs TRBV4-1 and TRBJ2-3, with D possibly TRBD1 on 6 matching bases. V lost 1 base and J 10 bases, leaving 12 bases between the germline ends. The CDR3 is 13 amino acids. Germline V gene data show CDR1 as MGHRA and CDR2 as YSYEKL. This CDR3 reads CASSQVTAGAQYF. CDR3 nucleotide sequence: TGCGCCAGCAGCCAAGTGACGGCAGGGGCGCAGTATTTT.